A single sample is the source of the 17 T cell receptor beta chains below, sequenced in a study of T cells in Graves' hyperthyroidism and ophthalmopathy. RNA transcripts served as the template for amplifying TCR beta CDR3 regions. A set of HTBI primers served as the primers for a first-round RT-PCR of the TCR CDR3. MiXCR, applied by TCRdb to the multiplex PCR reads, yields one record per CDR3 protein. The repertoire holds over 300,000 distinct CDR3 sequences, with roughly 13% as singletons. The sample taken for sequencing was blood. These receptor sequences come from a woman between 35 and 50 years old with Graves' ophthalmopathy.

This clonotype occurred many times. The chain couples TRBV12-3 or TRBV12-4 to TRBJ1-2, with D possibly being TRBD1 (6 bases). V lost 7 bases and J lost 4, with 16 bases in between. This CDR3 is built from 14 residues. CDR3 residues: CASTLGGAPYGYTF. CDR3 bases: TGTGCCAGCACTTTGGGGGGCGCCCCCTATGGCTACACCTTC.

This clonotype has a handful of counts. One junction end disagrees with the germline gene, perhaps due to a read error. The chain recombines TRBV20-1 with TRBJ1-1; D possibly corresponds to TRBD1 (5 bases). In germline, CDR1 is DFQATT, CDR2 SNEGSKA (reference sequence). The CDR3 spans 15 residues. This CDR3 is CGARDAGTPNTVAFF. Here the CDR3 DNA reads TGCGGTGCTAGAGACGCCGGGACCCCGAACACTGTAGCTTTCTTT.

This clonotype was picked up many times. The rearrangement joins TRBV27 to TRBJ1-2; TRBD1 matches 8 bases. The CDR3 is made up of 14 amino acids. Per germline, CDR1 MNHEY and CDR2 SMNVEV (reference sequence). Germline trimming cut 1 base from V and 7 bases from J; bases unmatched to any gene: 5. CDR3 sequence (DNA): TGTGCCAGCAGTTTATTGGGACAGGTTTCTGGCTACACCTTC. Amino acid sequence: CASSLLGQVSGYTF.

Many counts were recorded for this clonotype. V gene TRBV11-2 combines with J gene TRBJ2-1, with 8 positions matching TRBD1. This CDR3 has 14 residues. Germline V gives CDR1 SGHAT, CDR2 FQNNGV. J gave up 3 bases and V 4 bases, and 2 bases lay outside the gene matches. CDR3 DNA: TGTGCCAGCAGCTCCGGGACAGGCTACAATGAGCAGTTCTTC. It encodes CASSSGTGYNEQFF.

This chain links TRBV27 with TRBJ2-1; D might be TRBD1 (5 bases). Trimming stripped 5 bases from V and 2 bases from J, with 16 bases between. The CDR3 is made up of 16 amino acids. From germline, CDR1 is MNHEY and CDR2 SMNVEV (reference sequence). The DNA for the CDR3 is TGTGCCAGCAGTCTAATTGGGGCTCCCACCTACAATGAGCAGTTCTTC. It specifies CASSLIGAPTYNEQFF.

This clonotype was observed at least ten times. The rearrangement links TRBV5-1 to TRBJ2-1; 12 bases line up with TRBD2. The CDR3 runs to 16 residues. Germline lookup yields CDR1 SGHRS and CDR2 YFSETQ. J gave up 5 bases and V 3 bases, and 6 bases lay outside the gene matches. The CDR3 nucleotides read TGCGCCAGCAGCTCCCCGACTAGCGGGGGAGACAATGAGCAGTTCTTC. It encodes CASSSPTSGGDNEQFF.

This clonotype occurred many times. The J gene is TRBJ2-1, the V gene TRBV15, with 8 bases matching TRBD2. V lost 4 bases, J lost 8 bases, and 10 bases stayed unmatched. Germline loops: CDR1 LNHNV, CDR2 YYDKDF (reference sequence). The CDR3 consists of 15 residues. This CDR3 reads CATSTGLGASYEQFF. Here the CDR3 DNA reads TGTGCCACCAGCACGGGACTAGGAGCAAGCTATGAGCAGTTCTTC. Variable domain in full (rest from reference TRBV15 and TRBJ2-1): DAMVIQNPRYQVTQFGKPVTLSCSQTLNHNVMYWYQQKSSQAPKLLFHYYDKDFNNEADTPDNFQSRRPNTSFCFLDIRSPGLGDTAMYLCATSTGLGASYEQFFGPGTRLTVL.

The rearrangement links TRBV3-1 to TRBJ2-2; no reliable D call. V lost 3 bases, J lost 0 bases, and 8 bases lay in between. The CDR3 contains 15 residues. Germline-derived CDR1 and CDR2 are LGHDT and YNNKEL (reference sequence). The CDR3 DNA is TGTGCCAGCAGCCAGTTGGGCGCGAACACCGGGGAGCTGTTTTTT. Its protein product is CASSQLGANTGELFF.

The gene calls are TRBV29-1 and TRBJ2-7; D is perhaps TRBD2 (6 bases). The V end lost 7 bases, the J end lost 2 bases, and 15 bases lay between the germline ends. The germline CDR1 and CDR2 sequences are SQVTM and ANQGSEA. CDR3 length equals 13 residues. The CDR3 protein is CSATIADTYEQYF. Here the CDR3 DNA reads TGCAGCGCCACGATAGCGGATACCTACGAGCAGTACTTC.

With regard to this clonotype: Mismatch with germline at one junction end may stem from a read error. J is TRBJ2-5 and V is TRBV12-3 or TRBV12-4, with TRBD2 matching 7 bases. The CDR3 covers 15 residues. The CDR3 sequence is CASSPGLGPQGTQYF. The CDR3, as DNA: TGTGCCAGCAGTCCCGGACTAGGCCCTCAAGGGACCCAGTACTTC.

Many counts were recorded for this clonotype. The V call is TRBV27, the J call TRBJ1-2; TRBD1 might be the D (6 bases). The CDR3 runs to 14 residues. Per the germline V gene, CDR1 is MNHEY and CDR2 is SMNVEV (reference sequence). V was clipped by 10 bases and J by 4 bases, with 19 bases between them. CDR3 amino acids: CATNEGGSPYGYTF. CDR3 DNA: TGTGCCACCAACGAGGGGGGGTCCCCCTATGGCTACACCTTC.

This clonotype was counted ten times or more. The chain uses TRBV29-1 and TRBJ2-5; D gene uncertain. Germline CDR1 SQVTM, CDR2 ANQGSEA. The CDR3 length is 13 residues. Deletions cut 0 bases from V and 2 bases from J, with 7 bases between. The CDR3 coding sequence is TGCAGCGTTGAAGATCCCAGGCAAGAGACCCAGTACTTC. It yields the protein CSVEDPRQETQYF.

The table lists this clonotype with many counts. CDR3 bases: TGTGCCAGCAGGGGGACTAGCGGGTTCACCGGGGAGCTGTTTTTT. Amino acid sequence: CASRGTSGFTGELFF. V and J are TRBV6-2 or TRBV6-3 and TRBJ2-2; 12 positions agree with TRBD2. This CDR3 has 15 residues. Germline assignment: CDR1 MNHEY and CDR2 SVGEGT. V was pared by 6 bases and J by 4 bases, with 3 bases of the junction left unmatched.

Concerning this clonotype: A single base separates this from a much larger clone, so it may be a read error. J is TRBJ2-7 and V is TRBV20-1, with D possibly being TRBD2 (5 bases). CDR1 and CDR2 from the germline V gene are DFQATT and SNEGSKA (reference sequence). The CDR3 covers 13 residues. This CDR3 is CSARHGGIYERYF. CDR3 bases: TGCAGTGCTAGACACGGAGGTATCTACGAGCGGTACTTC.

This clonotype came up many times. The J gene is TRBJ2-3, the V gene TRBV20-1; 8 bases line up with TRBD2. Germline V gives CDR1 DFQATT, CDR2 SNEGSKA (reference sequence). There are 14 residues in the CDR3. The V and J ends lost 7 bases and 2 bases, in that order; junction bases with no gene match: 8. This CDR3 is CSGASGLLTDTQYF. CDR3 DNA sequence: TGCAGTGGGGCTAGCGGGCTTCTCACAGATACGCAGTATTTT.

This clonotype was found many times. This chain connects TRBV6-1 to TRBJ1-5, with TRBD1 matching 7 bases. The CDR3 contains 16 residues. V dropped 5 bases and J dropped 11; count of bases not matched to a gene: 18. The germline gives CDR1 MNHNS, CDR2 SASEGT. The CDR3 spells CASSIVPGTAEGAQHF. Here the CDR3 DNA reads TGTGCCAGCAGTATAGTGCCCGGGACAGCCGAAGGGGCCCAGCATTTT.

This clonotype has just a few counts. V and J are TRBV11-1 and TRBJ1-2; TRBD1 aligns across 10 bases. CDR1 is SGHAT and CDR2 is FQDESV in the germline V gene (reference sequence). The CDR3 consists of 18 residues. Losses at the gene ends were 5 bases for V and 3 bases for J; bases not matched to a gene: 15. CDR3 sequence: CASSLPTGGSGKDYGYTF. The CDR3 DNA reads TGTGCCAGCAGCCTCCCGACAGGGGGCTCAGGGAAGGACTATGGCTACACCTTC. The variable domain in full, with the rest retrieved from reference TRBV11-1 and TRBJ1-2, is EAEVAQSPRYKITEKSQAVAFWCDPISGHATLYWYRQILGQGPELLVQFQDESVVDDSQLPKDRFSAERLKGVDSTLKIQPAELGDSAMYLCASSLPTGGSGKDYGYTFGSGTRLTVV.